Presented here are 16 T cell receptor beta chains from one specimen sequenced in a study of blood T cell repertoires in COVID-19. Only in-frame clones appear in the TCRdb table, and some are missing; sequencing was by immunoSEQ multiplex PCR. Found here are 110,000 to 150,000 clones, 75% to 85% of them singletons; the top ten hold about 4%. The sequenced sample was peripheral blood. The receptors here all came from an elderly woman with acute or convalescent COVID-19.

This rearrangement joins TRBV24-1 to TRBJ2-5; D may be TRBD1 (6 bases). Germline V gives CDR1 KGHDR, CDR2 SFDVKD. This CDR3 is built from 15 residues. Trimming removed 4 bases at V and 2 bases at J, with 13 bases between. The CDR3 spells CATSDPTGFQETQYF. The CDR3 coding sequence is TGTGCCACCAGTGACCCTACAGGGTTTCAAGAGACCCAGTACTTC.

The rearrangement joins TRBV2 to TRBJ2-2; 8 bases fit TRBD1. The CDR3 sequence is 13 residues long. Per germline, CDR1 SNHLY and CDR2 FYNNEI. After removal of 4 bases from V and 6 bases from J, the junction contained 1 base not matched to a gene. CDR3 in amino acids: CASSVQGAGELFF. For the CDR3, the DNA is TGTGCCAGCAGTGTACAGGGGGCCGGGGAGCTGTTTTTT.

The chain recombines TRBV5-4 with TRBJ1-4, with D perhaps matching TRBD1 (5 bases). This CDR3 region has 14 residues. Germline CDR1 reads SGHNT; CDR2 reads YYREEE (reference sequence). V was shortened by 1 base and J by 7 bases, with 11 bases between the two germline ends. The CDR3 protein is CASSLRQPGEKLFF. For the CDR3, the DNA is TGTGCCAGCAGCTTGAGACAGCCGGGTGAAAAACTGTTTTTT.

The genes are TRBV19 and TRBJ1-3; D uncertain. The CDR3 runs to 14 residues. Trimming took off 5 bases at V and 0 bases at J, with 8 bases between the two ends. The V gene's germline CDR1 is LNHDA and CDR2 SQIVND (reference sequence). CDR3 sequence reads: CASSRLSSGNTIYF. The CDR3 DNA reads as TGTGCCAGTAGTCGTCTGAGCTCTGGAAACACCATATATTTT.

The rearrangement joins TRBV20-1 to TRBJ2-1; 12 bases are a match to TRBD2. The junction had 17 bases not matched to a gene; V was cut back by 3 bases and J by 5 bases. CDR3 length: 19 amino acids. Per the germline V gene, CDR1 is DFQATT and CDR2 is SNEGSKA (reference sequence). The CDR3 loop reads CSASGPSGRGGPGNNEQFF. CDR3 sequence (DNA): TGCAGTGCTAGTGGGCCTAGCGGGAGGGGGGGCCCAGGAAACAATGAGCAGTTCTTC.

V usage is TRBV20-1 and J usage is TRBJ2-7; 7 bases are shared with TRBD2. Germline CDR1 and CDR2: DFQATT and SNEGSKA (reference sequence). This CDR3 has 11 residues. Trimming at V came to 3 bases and at J to 12 bases, leaving 8 bases not matched to a gene. The CDR3 bases are TGCAGTGCTAGTCGGGTAGCGGGCACGTACTTC. Translation gives CSASRVAGTYF.

The V and J genes are TRBV5-1 and TRBJ2-2, with 11 bases lining up with TRBD2. The CDR3 extends over 18 amino acids. The germline gives CDR1 SGHRS, CDR2 YFSETQ. Trimming cost V 4 bases and J 6 bases; bases outside gene matches: 14. The CDR3 reads CASSPLTILAGGAGELFF. CDR3 DNA: TGCGCCAGCAGCCCCCTAACTATTCTAGCGGGAGGTGCCGGGGAGCTGTTTTTT.

The rearrangement uses TRBV2 and TRBJ2-1; D not certain. The germline V and J ends were trimmed by 3 bases and 3 bases, with 9 bases remaining between them. Germline CDR1 reads SNHLY; CDR2 reads FYNNEI. The CDR3 extends over 14 amino acids. CDR3 DNA: TGTGCCAGCAGTGACTTCGGTTTCTACAATGAGCAGTTCTTC. Its translation is CASSDFGFYNEQFF.

The chain joins TRBV11-2 to TRBJ2-5; 7 nucleotides match TRBD2. The CDR3 contains 13 residues. Germline V CDR1 and CDR2: SGHAT, FQNNGV. V shed 5 bases, J shed 7 bases, and the junction held 7 bases outside the gene matches. CDR3 nucleotides: TGTGCCAGCAGCCCCCGGGCGGGGGTGACCCAGTACTTC. Protein sequence: CASSPRAGVTQYF.

The CDR3 is CASSRTWSSSGNTIYF. CDR3 coding DNA: TGTGCCAGCAGCCGTACGTGGAGCAGCTCTGGAAACACCATATATTTT. The rearrangement joins TRBV28 to TRBJ1-3; D unresolved. Per the germline V gene, CDR1 is MDHEN and CDR2 is SYDVKM. The CDR3 sequence is 16 residues long. V shed 6 bases and J shed 0 bases, with 15 bases lying between them.

The chain combines TRBV5-1 with TRBJ2-1; 8 nucleotides match TRBD2. Germline assignment: CDR1 SGHRS and CDR2 YFSETQ. J lost 9 bases, V lost 0 bases, and 8 bases had no gene match. CDR3 length: 15 amino acids. The CDR3 DNA is TGCGCCAGCAGCTTGGGTCGTAGCGGGGTTATTGAGCAGTTCTTC. Protein product: CASSLGRSGVIEQFF. The full variable domain, its missing parts supplied by reference TRBV5-1 and TRBJ2-1, is KAGVTQTPRYLIKTRGQQVTLSCSPISGHRSVSWYQQTPGQGLQFLFEYFSETQRNKGNFPGRFSGRQFSNSRSEMNVSTLELGDSALYLCASSLGRSGVIEQFFGPGTRLTVL.

V usage is TRBV19 and J usage is TRBJ2-1; D gene unclear. The CDR3 consists of 17 residues. The V and J ends lost 9 bases and 0 bases respectively, with 21 bases between them. The germline V gene has CDR1 LNHDA and CDR2 SQIVND (reference sequence). The CDR3 nucleotides read TGTGCCAGCAGTCGCCATGCCCTCCTGAGCTCCTACAATGAGCAGTTCTTC. Amino acid sequence: CASSRHALLSSYNEQFF.

The chain couples TRBV7-2 to TRBJ1-2; D remains unclear. CDR3 length equals 13 residues. V lost 3 bases and J lost 7, with 12 bases in between. Germline-derived CDR1 and CDR2 are SGHTA and FQGNSA. CDR3 DNA: TGTGCCAGCAGCTTTACCGAATCGGGTGGCTACACCTTC. It is translated as CASSFTESGGYTF.

The chain recombines TRBV18 with TRBJ1-5; no clear D. V gave up 6 bases and J gave up 5 bases, with 8 bases separating them. Germline V CDR1 and CDR2: KGHSH, LQKENI. The CDR3 is 12 residues long. CDR3 sequence: CASSARDQPQHF. DNA for the CDR3: TGTGCCAGCTCGGCGAGGGATCAGCCCCAGCATTTT.

V is TRBV2 and J is TRBJ1-5; D not resolved. Germline lookup yields CDR1 SNHLY and CDR2 FYNNEI. There are 14 residues in the CDR3. Trimming removed 8 bases at V and 7 bases at J, with 18 bases between. The CDR3 coding sequence is TGTGCCAGCCAGCCCATCGGGGTGGGGCAGCCCCAGCATTTT. Translation: CASQPIGVGQPQHF.

This chain uses TRBV27 with TRBJ2-7; 7 positions agree with TRBD1. With 1 base clipped from V and 5 bases from J, the junction kept 11 bases outside the gene matches. The CDR3 length is 16 residues. Germline assignment: CDR1 MNHEY and CDR2 SMNVEV (reference sequence). As DNA, the CDR3 is TGTGCCAGCAGTTTATTTTTTATGGGACAGAGCAACGAGCAGTACTTC. Its protein is CASSLFFMGQSNEQYF.